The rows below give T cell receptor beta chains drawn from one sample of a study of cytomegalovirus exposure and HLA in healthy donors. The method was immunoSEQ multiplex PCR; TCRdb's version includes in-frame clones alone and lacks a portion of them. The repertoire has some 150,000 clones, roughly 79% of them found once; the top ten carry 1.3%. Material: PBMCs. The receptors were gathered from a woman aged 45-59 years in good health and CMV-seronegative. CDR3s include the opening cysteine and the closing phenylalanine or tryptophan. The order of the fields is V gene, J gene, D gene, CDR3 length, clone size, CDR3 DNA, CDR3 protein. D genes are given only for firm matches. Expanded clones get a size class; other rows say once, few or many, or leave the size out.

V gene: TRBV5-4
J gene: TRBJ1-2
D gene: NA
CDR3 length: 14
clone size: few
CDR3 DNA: TGTGCCAGCAGCTTGGGTGTGGAGTCTCCTGGCTACACCTTC
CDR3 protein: CASSLGVESPGYTF

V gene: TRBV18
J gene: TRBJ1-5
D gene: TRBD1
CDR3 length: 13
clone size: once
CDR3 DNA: TGTGCCAGCTCGACAGGGAATGATCAGCCCCAGCATTTT
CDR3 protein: CASSTGNDQPQHF

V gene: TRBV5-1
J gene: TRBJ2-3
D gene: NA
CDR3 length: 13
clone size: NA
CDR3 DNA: TGCGCCAGCAGCTTTTGGGGCAGAGATACGCAGTATTTT
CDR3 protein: CASSFWGRDTQYF

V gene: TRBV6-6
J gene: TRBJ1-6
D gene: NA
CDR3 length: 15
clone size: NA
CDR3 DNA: TGTGCCACAGTCCGTGAGGCGCTTTATAATTCACCCCTCCACTTT
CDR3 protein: CATVREALYNSPLHF

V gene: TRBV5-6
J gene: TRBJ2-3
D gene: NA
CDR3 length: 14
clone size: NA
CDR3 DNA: TGTGCCAGCAGCTTGGGTGCCAGAACAGATACGCAGTATTTT
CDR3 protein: CASSLGARTDTQYF

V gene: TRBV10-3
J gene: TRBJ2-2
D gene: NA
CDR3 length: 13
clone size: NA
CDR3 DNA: TGTGCCATCAGGGCGGGGTTCACCGGGGAGCTGTTTTTT
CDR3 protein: CAIRAGFTGELFF

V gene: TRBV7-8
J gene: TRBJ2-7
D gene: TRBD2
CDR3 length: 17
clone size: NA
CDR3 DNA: TGTGCCAGCAGCTCGTTGACTAGCGGGAAAACCCTCCACGAGCAGTACTTC
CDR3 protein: CASSSLTSGKTLHEQYF

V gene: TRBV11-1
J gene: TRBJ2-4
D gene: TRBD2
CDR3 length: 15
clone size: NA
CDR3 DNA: TGTGCCAGCAGCGGGGCTAGCGGGAGCGGGGACATTCAGTACTTC
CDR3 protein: CASSGASGSGDIQYF

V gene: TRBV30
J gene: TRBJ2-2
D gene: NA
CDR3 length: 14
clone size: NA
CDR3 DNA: TGTGCCTGTTCCAGGGGCGGGAACACCGGGGAGCTGTTTTTT
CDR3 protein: CACSRGGNTGELFF

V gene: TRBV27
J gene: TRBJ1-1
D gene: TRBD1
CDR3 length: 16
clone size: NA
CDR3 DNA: TGTGCCAGCAGTCCCTCGACAGGGGAAAGGAACACTGAAGCTTTCTTT
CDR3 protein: CASSPSTGERNTEAFF

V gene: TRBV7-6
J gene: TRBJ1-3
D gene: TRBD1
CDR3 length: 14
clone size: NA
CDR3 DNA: TGTGCCAGCCAAACCGGGACAGGGGGAAACACCATATATTTT
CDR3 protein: CASQTGTGGNTIYF

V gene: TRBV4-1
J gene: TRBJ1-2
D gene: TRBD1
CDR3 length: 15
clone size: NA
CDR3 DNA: TGCGCCAGCAGCCAAGTCCCCGGACAGGCCTACGGCTACACCTTC
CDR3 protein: CASSQVPGQAYGYTF

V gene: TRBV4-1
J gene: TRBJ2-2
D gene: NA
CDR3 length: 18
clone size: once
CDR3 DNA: TGCGCCAGCAGCCAAGATCCCGCAGGGCCCGCGAACACCGGGGAGCTGTTTTTT
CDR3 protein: CASSQDPAGPANTGELFF

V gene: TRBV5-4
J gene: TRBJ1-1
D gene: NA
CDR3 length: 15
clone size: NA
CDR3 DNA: TGTGCCAGCAGCTTGGTGGCCAGGGAAAACACTGAAGCTTTCTTT
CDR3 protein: CASSLVARENTEAFF

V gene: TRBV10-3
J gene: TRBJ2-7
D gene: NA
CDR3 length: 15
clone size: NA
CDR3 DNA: TGTGCCACGAGCTATGGAGGCGTGGGGTCCTACGAGCAGTACTTC
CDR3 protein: CATSYGGVGSYEQYF

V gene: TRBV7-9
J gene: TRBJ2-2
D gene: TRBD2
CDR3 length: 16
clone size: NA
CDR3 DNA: TGTTCCAGCACCATGGGACTAGCGGGAGGGTCCGGGGAGCTGTTTTTT
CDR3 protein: CSSTMGLAGGSGELFF